The clone carrying this T cell receptor (beta chain) was counted only a few times. In the original analysis: Reference gene primer amplification gave estimated nucleated cell counts. The method was immunoSEQ multiplex PCR; TCRdb's version includes in-frame clones alone and lacks a portion of them. V, J and clone size reflect that table, while D and trimming were determined from the DNA. In the table there are roughly 410,000 clones, 89% of which are singletons. The data are from a study of blood T cell repertoires in COVID-19. Study background: Material from acute and convalescent COVID-19 was sourced from the United States, Italy and Spain. PBMCs, B-cell-depleted T cells, or T cells provided the cDNA or gDNA that made up the material.

Those enrolled in Seattle joined during active infection and were followed longitudinally afterward. The TCR originated in a woman aged 40 to 50 with COVID-19, enrolled during active disease. Sequences were obtained from peripheral blood.

The CDR3 here is CASSYDGGSTEAFF. The CDR3 DNA sequence: TGTGCCAGCAGTTACGATGGGGGGAGCACTGAAGCTTTCTTT. This sequence joins TRBV6-5 and TRBJ1-1; D perhaps matches TRBD1 (5 bases). CDR3 length equals 14 residues. The V and J ends lost 2 bases and 4 bases respectively, with 11 bases between them. Germline V gene data show CDR1 as MNHEY and CDR2 as SVGAGI.